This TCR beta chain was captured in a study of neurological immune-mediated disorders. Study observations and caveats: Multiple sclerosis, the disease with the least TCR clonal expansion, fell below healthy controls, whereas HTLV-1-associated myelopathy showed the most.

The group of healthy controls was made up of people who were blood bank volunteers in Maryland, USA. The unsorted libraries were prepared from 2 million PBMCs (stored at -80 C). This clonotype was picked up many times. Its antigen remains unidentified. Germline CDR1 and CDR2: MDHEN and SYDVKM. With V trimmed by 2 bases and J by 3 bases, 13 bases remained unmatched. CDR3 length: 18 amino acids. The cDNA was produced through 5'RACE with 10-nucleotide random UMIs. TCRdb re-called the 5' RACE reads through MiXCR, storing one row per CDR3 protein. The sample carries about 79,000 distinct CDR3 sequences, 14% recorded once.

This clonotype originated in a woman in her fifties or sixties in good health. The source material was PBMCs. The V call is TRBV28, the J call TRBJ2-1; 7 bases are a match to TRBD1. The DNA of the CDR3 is TGTGCCAGCAGTTTACCCCTCGACAGGGCCTGGGGCTACAATGAGCAGTTCTTC. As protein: CASSLPLDRAWGYNEQFF.